The clone carrying this T cell receptor beta chain turned up a few times. The germline V gene has CDR1 SGHNT and CDR2 YYREEE (reference sequence). CDR3 length: 15 amino acids. The ends were cut back, 3 bases at V and 3 bases at J, with 15 bases in the middle. From the RT-PCR reads, TCRdb called clonotypes with MiXCR, one entry per CDR3 protein. The repertoire consists of about 570,000 distinct CDR3 sequences, with about 11% occurring once and the leading ten covering 9.5% to 11%. The source of the sample is a study of response to subunit inactivated influenza vaccine. This sample also belongs to another study, concerning T cells expressing NK-cell markers. In that study: The authors generated TCR beta cDNA through 5'RACE template switching with UMIs. Seven HCMV-seropositive donors and one seronegative donor made up the eight sequenced donors. Sorting was limited to alpha-beta TCR-expressing T cells with an anti-gamma-delta TCR antibody in several experiments.

The genes are TRBV5-4 and TRBJ2-5; D tentatively reads TRBD1 or TRBD2 (5 bases each). This TCR was recovered from a middle-aged man who received an inactivated influenza vaccine. The material was PBMCs from blood, obtained on the day of vaccination. As DNA, the CDR3 is TGTGCCAGCAGCTCGGGGCAGGCGGTAAAAGAGACCCAGTACTTC. It is translated as CASSSGQAVKETQYF.